A single T cell receptor (beta chain) is shown here with its context. The antigen is undetermined. Sequencing used immunoSEQ multiplex PCR; TCRdb keeps in-frame clones, though not all of them. This sample has some 19,000 clones, with roughly 97% found just once. This sample is drawn from a study of B cell selection in AIRE deficiency. The study, taken as a whole, reports: AIRE-deficient Tconv and Treg repertoires matched healthy donors in TCRBV, CDR3 length, diversity.

Conventional CD4 T cells were sorted as CD4+CD127+ cells. The CDR3 covers 14 residues. Trimming took 2 bases from V and 3 from J, leaving 9 bases between them. CDR1 and CDR2 (germline): SGHTA, FQGTGA. The sequence derives from a human donor with AIRE deficiency. The genes are TRBV7-3 and TRBJ2-3, with D unresolved. The sample comprised conventional CD4+ T cells sorted from PBMCs. Written as DNA, the CDR3 is TGTGCCAGCAGCTTACTGGTTGGGACAGATACGCAGTATTTT. The encoded protein is CASSLLVGTDTQYF.